This TCR beta chain appears in the sequencing data of a study of Ad26.COV2.S vaccination and SARS-CoV-2 variants. Notes on the study in general: Greater spike-specific TCR breadth was seen in vaccine recipients than in placebo recipients.

This CDR3 spans 16 amino acids. Germline lookup yields CDR1 MNHEY and CDR2 SVGEGT. Trimming took 2 bases from V and 3 from J; bases not matched to a gene: 5. Of note for this clone: The antigen remains undetermined.

Method: immunoSEQ multiplex PCR; TCRdb's copy keeps in-frame clones and lacks some. The table includes 350,000 to 500,000 clones, more than 75% detected once. This sample's treatment: roughly 18 received Ad26.COV2.S at low or high dose, single or two shots; a few received placebo; per-sample allocation not given. The samples were gathered on day 63 after the first injection of vaccine or placebo. The input for sequencing was peripheral blood, taken in a trial of Ad26.COV2.S vaccine versus placebo. This sequence joins TRBV6-2 or TRBV6-3 and TRBJ2-7, with 12 bases lining up with TRBD2. The clonotype comes from a person between 18 and 59 years old who received the Ad26.COV2.S COVID-19 vaccine or a placebo. DNA of the CDR3: TGTGCCAGCAGTTACCCCCTAGCGGGGGGGGGCTACGAGCAGTACTTC. As protein: CASSYPLAGGGYEQYF.